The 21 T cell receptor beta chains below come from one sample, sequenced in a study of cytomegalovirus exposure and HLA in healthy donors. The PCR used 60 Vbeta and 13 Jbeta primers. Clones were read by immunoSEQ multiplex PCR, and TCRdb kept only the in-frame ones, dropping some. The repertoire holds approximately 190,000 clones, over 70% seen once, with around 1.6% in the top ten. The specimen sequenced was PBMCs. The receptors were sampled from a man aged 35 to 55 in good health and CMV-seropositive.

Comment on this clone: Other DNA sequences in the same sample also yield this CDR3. Here the CDR3 DNA reads TGTGCCAGCAGTTACTCGAGCGGTACGGGGGGCTACACCTTC. This translates into CASSYSSGTGGYTF. V and J are TRBV6-5 and TRBJ1-2; D gene ambiguous. Germline CDR1 MNHEY, CDR2 SVGAGI. V lost 0 bases and J lost 8, with 13 bases in between. The CDR3 consists of 14 residues.

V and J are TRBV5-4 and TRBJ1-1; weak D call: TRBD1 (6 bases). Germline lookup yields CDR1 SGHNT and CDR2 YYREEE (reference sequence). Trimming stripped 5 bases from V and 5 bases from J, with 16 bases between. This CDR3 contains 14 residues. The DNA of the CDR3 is TGTGCCAGCAGTCCCACAGGGTGGGATACTGAAGCTTTCTTT. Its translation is CASSPTGWDTEAFF.

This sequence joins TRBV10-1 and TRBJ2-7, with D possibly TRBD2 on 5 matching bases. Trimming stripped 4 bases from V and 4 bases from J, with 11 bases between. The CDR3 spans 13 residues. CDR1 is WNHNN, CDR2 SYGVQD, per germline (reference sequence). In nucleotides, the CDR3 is TGCGCCAGCAGTGGTGTGAGAGGGTACGAGCAGTACTTC. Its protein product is CASSGVRGYEQYF.

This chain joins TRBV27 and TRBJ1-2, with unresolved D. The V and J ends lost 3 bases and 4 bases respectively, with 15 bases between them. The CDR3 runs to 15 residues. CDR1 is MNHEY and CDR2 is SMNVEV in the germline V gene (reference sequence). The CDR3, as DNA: TGTGCCAGCAGTTTCCAAGGGAGAGCACTCTATGGCTACACCTTC. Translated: CASSFQGRALYGYTF.

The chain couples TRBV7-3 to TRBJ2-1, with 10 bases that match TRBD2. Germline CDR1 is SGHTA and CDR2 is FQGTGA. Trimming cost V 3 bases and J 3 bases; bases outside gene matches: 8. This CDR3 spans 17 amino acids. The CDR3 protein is CASSLGPLAGVYNEQFF. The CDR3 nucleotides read TGTGCCAGCAGCTTGGGGCCTCTAGCGGGAGTCTACAATGAGCAGTTCTTC.

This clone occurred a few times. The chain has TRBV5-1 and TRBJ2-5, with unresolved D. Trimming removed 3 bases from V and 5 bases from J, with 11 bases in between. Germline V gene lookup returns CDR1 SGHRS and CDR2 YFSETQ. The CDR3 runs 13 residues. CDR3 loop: CASSSRVAETQYF. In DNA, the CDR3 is TGCGCCAGCAGCTCCCGGGTCGCCGAGACCCAGTACTTC.

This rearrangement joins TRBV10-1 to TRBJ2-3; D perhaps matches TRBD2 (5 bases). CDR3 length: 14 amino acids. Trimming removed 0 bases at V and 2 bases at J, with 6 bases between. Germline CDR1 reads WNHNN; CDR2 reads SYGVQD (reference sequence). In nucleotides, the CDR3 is TGCGCCAGCAGTGAGTCAGCGGTCACAGATACGCAGTATTTT. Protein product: CASSESAVTDTQYF.

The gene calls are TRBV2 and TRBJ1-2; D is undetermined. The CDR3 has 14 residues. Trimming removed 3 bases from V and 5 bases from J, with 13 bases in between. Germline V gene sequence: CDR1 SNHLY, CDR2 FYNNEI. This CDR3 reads CASSEEASGYGYTF. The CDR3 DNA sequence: TGTGCCAGCAGTGAGGAGGCCTCGGGGTATGGCTACACCTTC.

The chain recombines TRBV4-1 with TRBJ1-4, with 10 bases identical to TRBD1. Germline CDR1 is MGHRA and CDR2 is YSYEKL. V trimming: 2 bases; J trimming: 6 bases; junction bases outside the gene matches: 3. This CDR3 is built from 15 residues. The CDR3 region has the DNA TGCGCCAGCAGCCAAACCGGGACAGGGGATGAAAAACTGTTTTTT. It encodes CASSQTGTGDEKLFF.

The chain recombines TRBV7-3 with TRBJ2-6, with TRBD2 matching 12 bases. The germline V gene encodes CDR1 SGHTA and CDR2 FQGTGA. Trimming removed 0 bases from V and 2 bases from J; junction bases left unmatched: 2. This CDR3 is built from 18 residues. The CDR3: CASSLTLAGGPGANVLTF. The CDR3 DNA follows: TGTGCCAGCAGCTTAACCCTAGCGGGAGGGCCTGGGGCCAACGTCCTGACTTTC. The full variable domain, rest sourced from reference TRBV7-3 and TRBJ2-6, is GAGVSQTPSNKVTEKGKYVELRCDPISGHTALYWYRQSLGQGPEFLIYFQGTGAADDSGLPNDRFFAVRPEGSVSTLKIQRTERGDSAVYLCASSLTLAGGPGANVLTFGAGSRLTVL.

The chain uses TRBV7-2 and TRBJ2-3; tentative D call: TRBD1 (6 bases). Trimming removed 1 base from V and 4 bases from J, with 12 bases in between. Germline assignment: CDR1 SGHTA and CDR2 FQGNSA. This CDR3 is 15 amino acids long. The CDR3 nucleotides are TGTGCCAGCAGCTTAGGCGGCAGGGGTCCAGATACGCAGTATTTT. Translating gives CASSLGGRGPDTQYF. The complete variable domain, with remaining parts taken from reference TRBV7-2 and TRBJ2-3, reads GAGVSQSPSNKVTEKGKDVELRCDPISGHTALYWYRQSLGQGLEFLIYFQGNSAPDKSGLPSDRFSAERTGGSVSTLTIQRTQQEDSAVYLCASSLGGRGPDTQYFGPGTRLTVL.

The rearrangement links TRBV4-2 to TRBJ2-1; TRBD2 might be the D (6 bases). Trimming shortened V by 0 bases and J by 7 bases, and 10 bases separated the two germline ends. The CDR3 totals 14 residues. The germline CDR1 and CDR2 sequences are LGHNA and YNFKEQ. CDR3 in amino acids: CASSQEVGGNEQFF. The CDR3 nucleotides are TGTGCCAGCAGCCAAGAGGTGGGAGGTAATGAGCAGTTCTTC.

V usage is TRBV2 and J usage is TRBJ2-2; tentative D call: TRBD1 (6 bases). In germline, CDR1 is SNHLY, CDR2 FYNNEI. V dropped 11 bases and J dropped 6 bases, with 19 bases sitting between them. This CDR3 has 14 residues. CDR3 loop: CAGRRPGDPGELFF. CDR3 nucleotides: TGTGCCGGCCGTAGGCCAGGGGATCCCGGGGAGCTGTTTTTT.

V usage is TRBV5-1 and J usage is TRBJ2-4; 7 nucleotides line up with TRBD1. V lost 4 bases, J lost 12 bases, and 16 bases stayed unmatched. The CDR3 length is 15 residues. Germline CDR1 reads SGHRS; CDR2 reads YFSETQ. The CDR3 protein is CASSPVGTEGDSQYF. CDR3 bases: TGCGCCAGCAGCCCCGTAGGGACAGAGGGAGACAGTCAGTACTTC. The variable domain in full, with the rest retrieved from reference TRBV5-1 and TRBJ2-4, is KAGVTQTPRYLIKTRGQQVTLSCSPISGHRSVSWYQQTPGQGLQFLFEYFSETQRNKGNFPGRFSGRQFSNSRSEMNVSTLELGDSALYLCASSPVGTEGDSQYFGAGTRLSVL.

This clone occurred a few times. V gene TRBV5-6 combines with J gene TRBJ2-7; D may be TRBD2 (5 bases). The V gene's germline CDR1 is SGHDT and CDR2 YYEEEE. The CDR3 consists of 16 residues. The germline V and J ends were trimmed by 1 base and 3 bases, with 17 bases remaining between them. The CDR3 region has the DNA TGTGCCAGCAGCTTGTTACATCAGGTCGACTACTACGAGCAGTACTTC. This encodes CASSLLHQVDYYEQYF.

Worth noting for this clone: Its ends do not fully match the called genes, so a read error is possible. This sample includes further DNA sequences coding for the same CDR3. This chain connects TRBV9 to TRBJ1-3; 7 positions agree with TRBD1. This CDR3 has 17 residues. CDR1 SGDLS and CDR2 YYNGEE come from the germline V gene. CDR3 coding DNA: TGTGCCAGCAGCGTAGACCCCAGGGGGTCTACTGGGAACACCATATATTTT. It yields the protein CASSVDPRGSTGNTIYF. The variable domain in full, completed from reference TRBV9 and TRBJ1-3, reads DSGVTQTPKHLITATGQRVTLRCSPRSGDLSVYWYQQSLDQGLQFLIQYYNGEERAKGNILERFSAQQFPDLHSELNLSSLELGDSALYFCASSVDPRGSTGNTIYFGEGSWLTVV.

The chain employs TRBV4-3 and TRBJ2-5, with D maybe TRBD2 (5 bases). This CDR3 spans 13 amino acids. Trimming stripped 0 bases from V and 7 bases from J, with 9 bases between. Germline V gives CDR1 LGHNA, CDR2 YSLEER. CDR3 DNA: TGCGCCAGCAGCCAAGATCTTCGGGGGACCCAGTACTTC. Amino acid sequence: CASSQDLRGTQYF.

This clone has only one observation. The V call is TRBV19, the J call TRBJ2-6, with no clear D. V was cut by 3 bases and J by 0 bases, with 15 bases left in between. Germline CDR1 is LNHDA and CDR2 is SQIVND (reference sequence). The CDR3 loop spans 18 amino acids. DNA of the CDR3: TGTGCCAGTAGTATTGTGGTCAGGCGTCTCTCTGGGGCCAACGTCCTGACTTTC. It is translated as CASSIVVRRLSGANVLTF.

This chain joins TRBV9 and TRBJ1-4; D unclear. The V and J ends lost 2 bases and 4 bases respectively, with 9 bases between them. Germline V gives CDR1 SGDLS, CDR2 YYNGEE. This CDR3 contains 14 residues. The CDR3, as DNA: TGTGCCAGCAGCGTCGGGATAAATAATGAAAAACTGTTTTTT. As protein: CASSVGINNEKLFF. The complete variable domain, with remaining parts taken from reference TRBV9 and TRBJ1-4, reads DSGVTQTPKHLITATGQRVTLRCSPRSGDLSVYWYQQSLDQGLQFLIQYYNGEERAKGNILERFSAQQFPDLHSELNLSSLELGDSALYFCASSVGINNEKLFFGSGTQLSVL.

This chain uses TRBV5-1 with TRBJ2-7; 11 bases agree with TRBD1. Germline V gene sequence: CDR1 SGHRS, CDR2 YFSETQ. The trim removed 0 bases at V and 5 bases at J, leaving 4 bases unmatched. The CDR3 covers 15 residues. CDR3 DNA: TGCGCCAGCAGCTTGGTCGGGACAGGGGGGGACGAGCAGTACTTC. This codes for CASSLVGTGGDEQYF.

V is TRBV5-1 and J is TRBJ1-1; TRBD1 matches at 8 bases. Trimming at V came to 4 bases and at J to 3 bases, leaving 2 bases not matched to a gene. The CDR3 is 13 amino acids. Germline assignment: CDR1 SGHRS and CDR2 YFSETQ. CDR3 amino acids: CASSGQGYTEAFF. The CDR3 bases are TGCGCCAGCAGCGGACAGGGCTACACTGAAGCTTTCTTT.